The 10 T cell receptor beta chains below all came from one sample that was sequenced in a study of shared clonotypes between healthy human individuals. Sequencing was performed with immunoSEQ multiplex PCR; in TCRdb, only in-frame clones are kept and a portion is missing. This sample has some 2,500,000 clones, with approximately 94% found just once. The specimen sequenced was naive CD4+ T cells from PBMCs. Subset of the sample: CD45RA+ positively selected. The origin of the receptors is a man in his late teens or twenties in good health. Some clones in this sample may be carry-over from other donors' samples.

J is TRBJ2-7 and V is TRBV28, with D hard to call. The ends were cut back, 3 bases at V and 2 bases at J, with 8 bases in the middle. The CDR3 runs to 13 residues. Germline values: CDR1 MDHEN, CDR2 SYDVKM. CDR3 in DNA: TGTGCCAGCAGTTTTCACGAAACCTACGAGCAGTACTTC. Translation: CASSFHETYEQYF.

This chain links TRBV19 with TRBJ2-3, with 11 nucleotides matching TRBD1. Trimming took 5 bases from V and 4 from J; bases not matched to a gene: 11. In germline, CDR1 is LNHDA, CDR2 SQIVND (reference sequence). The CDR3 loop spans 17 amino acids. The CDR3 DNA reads TGTGCCAGTAGTGCGCCTCGGAGGGACAGGGGGTCAGATACGCAGTATTTT. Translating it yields CASSAPRRDRGSDTQYF.

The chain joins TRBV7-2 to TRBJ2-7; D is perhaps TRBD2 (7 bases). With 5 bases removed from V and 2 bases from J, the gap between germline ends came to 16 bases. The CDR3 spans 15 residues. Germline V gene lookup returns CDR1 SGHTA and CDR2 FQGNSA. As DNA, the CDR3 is TGTGCCAGCAGCCCCGCGGGGGCTGGGGCCTACGAGCAGTACTTC. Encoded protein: CASSPAGAGAYEQYF.

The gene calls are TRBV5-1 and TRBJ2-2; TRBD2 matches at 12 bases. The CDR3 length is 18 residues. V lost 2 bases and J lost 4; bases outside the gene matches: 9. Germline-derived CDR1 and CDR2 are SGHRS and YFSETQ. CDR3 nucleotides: TGCGCCAGCAGCTTTTCTAGCGGGAGGGCCGTTGGCACCGGGGAGCTGTTTTTT. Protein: CASSFSSGRAVGTGELFF.

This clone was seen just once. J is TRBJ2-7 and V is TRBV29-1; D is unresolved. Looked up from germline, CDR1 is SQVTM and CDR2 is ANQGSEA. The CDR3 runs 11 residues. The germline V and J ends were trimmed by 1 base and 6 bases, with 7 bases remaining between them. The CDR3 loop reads CSVEGVAEQYF. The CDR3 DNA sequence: TGCAGCGTTGAAGGGGTTGCCGAGCAGTACTTC.

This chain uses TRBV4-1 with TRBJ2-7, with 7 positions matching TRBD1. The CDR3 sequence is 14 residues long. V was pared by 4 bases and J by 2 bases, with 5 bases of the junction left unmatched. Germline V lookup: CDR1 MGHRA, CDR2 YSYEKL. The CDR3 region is CASSLGQPAYEQYF. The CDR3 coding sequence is TGCGCCAGCAGCCTGGGACAGCCGGCCTACGAGCAGTACTTC.

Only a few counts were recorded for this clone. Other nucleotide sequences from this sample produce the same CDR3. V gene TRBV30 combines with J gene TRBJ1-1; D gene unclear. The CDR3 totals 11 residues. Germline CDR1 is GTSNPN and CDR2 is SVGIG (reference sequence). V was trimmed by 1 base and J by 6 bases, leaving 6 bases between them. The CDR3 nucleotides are TGTGCCTGGAGTGGGAGCTCTGAAGCTTTCTTT. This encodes CAWSGSSEAFF.

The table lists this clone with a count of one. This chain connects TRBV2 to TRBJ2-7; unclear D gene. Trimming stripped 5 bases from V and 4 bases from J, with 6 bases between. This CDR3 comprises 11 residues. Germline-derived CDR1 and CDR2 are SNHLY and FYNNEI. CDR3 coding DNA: TGTGCCAGCAGTCCACAGTACGAGCAGTACTTC. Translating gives CASSPQYEQYF.

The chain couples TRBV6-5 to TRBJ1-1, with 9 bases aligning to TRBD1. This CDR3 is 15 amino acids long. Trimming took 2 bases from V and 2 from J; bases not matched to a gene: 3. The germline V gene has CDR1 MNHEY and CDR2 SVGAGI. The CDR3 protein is CASSYLTGGNTEAFF. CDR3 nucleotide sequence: TGTGCCAGCAGTTACCTGACAGGGGGAAACACTGAAGCTTTCTTT.

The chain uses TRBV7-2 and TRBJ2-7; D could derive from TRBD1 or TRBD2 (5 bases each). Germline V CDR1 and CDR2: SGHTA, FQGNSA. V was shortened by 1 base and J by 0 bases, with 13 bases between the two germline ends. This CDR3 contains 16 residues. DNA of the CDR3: TGTGCCAGCAGCTTAGGGGGTCAGGGACGCTCCTACGAGCAGTACTTC. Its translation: CASSLGGQGRSYEQYF. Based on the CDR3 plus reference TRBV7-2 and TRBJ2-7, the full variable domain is GAGVSQSPSNKVTEKGKDVELRCDPISGHTALYWYRQSLGQGLEFLIYFQGNSAPDKSGLPSDRFSAERTGGSVSTLTIQRTQQEDSAVYLCASSLGGQGRSYEQYFGPGTRLTVT.